These T cell receptor beta chains were read from a single sample in a study of cytomegalovirus exposure and HLA in healthy donors. The table came from immunoSEQ multiplex PCR; TCRdb's copy has only in-frame clones and leaves some out. The table shows 98,000 or so clones, with roughly 76% occurring only once. The sample was PBMCs. The source of these receptors is a human donor in good health. Both conserved end residues are trimmed from each CDR3.

12	TRBV6-6	TRBJ1-1	ASTAGNMNTEAF
14	TRBV5-1	TRBJ1-3	ASSLTGGASGNTIY
15	TRBV4-1	TRBJ2-1	ASSQEGGGGNYNEQF
13	TRBV7-6	TRBJ2-3	ASSLAGGSTDTQY
14	TRBV7-9	TRBJ2-5	ASSLGGGRASETQY
12	TRBV9	TRBJ1-1	ASSVGPQQVIAF
11	TRBV5-6	TRBJ1-5	ASSDRANQPQH
12	TRBV4-1	TRBJ1-1	ASSLRTGVSEAF
14	TRBV7-8	TRBJ2-5	ASSRESRSYQETQY
15	TRBV19	TRBJ1-1	ASSIARGGARGTEAF
10	TRBV23-1	TRBJ2-7	ARSGRRKEQY
13	TRBV5-6	TRBJ1-5	ASSPNKGVNQPQH
11	TRBV6-5	TRBJ2-3	ATGQRGLDTQY
13	TRBV15	TRBJ2-7	ATSRDLLAGGEQY
12	TRBV27	TRBJ1-4	ASSFRGRNEKLF
13	TRBV19	TRBJ2-7	ASSTGTVYPYEQY
13	TRBV9	TRBJ1-6	ASSPPGVWSSPLH
13	TRBV7-9	TRBJ2-5	ASSFPRVRVETQY
9	TRBV20-1	TRBJ1-4	SARRGEKLF